These 28 T cell receptor beta chains share one sample of origin, sequenced in a study of shared clonotypes between healthy human individuals (dated by TCRdb to about 2020). Library prep was done by the immunoSEQ multiplex PCR assay. This is the immuneACCESS table as TCRdb keeps it, with only in-frame sequences that have V and J called. A part of the clones is gone; compared with another copy, unresolved V genes explain less than half, and the rest is unexplained. This sample is represented by about 2.3 million clones; roughly 92% of them were singletons. The leading ten clones occupy approximately 0.41% of the sample. The specimen sequenced was naive CD4+ T cells from PBMCs. The cell subset or site label, as the study defines it: CD45RA+ positively selected. These receptor sequences come from a young man in good health. Some clones in this sample may be carry-over from other donors' samples.

The chain links TRBV28 to TRBJ2-7; D is undetermined. This CDR3 contains 14 residues. From germline, CDR1 is MDHEN and CDR2 SYDVKM. V was pared by 6 bases and J by 4 bases, with 16 bases between. The CDR3 region is CASSLRTLTYEQYF. DNA for the CDR3: TGTGCCAGCAGCCTACGAACCTTAACTTACGAGCAGTACTTC.

The chain links TRBV2 to TRBJ2-5; TRBD1 matches at 7 bases. Germline lookup yields CDR1 SNHLY and CDR2 FYNNEI. The CDR3 covers 14 residues. With 6 bases clipped from V and 3 bases from J, the junction kept 7 bases outside the gene matches. The CDR3 DNA sequence: TGTGCCAGCAGCTTCGGGACAGTAGAAGAGACCCAGTACTTC. This sequence encodes CASSFGTVEETQYF.

The V gene is TRBV5-1, the J gene TRBJ1-1, with D possibly being TRBD1 (6 bases). Trimming removed 5 bases from V and 0 bases from J, with 8 bases in between. Germline assignment: CDR1 SGHRS and CDR2 YFSETQ. The CDR3 spans 13 residues. The CDR3 is CASRQGLNTEAFF. The CDR3 DNA reads as TGCGCCAGCAGGCAGGGGTTGAACACTGAAGCTTTCTTT. The variable domain in full, completed from reference TRBV5-1 and TRBJ1-1, reads KAGVTQTPRYLIKTRGQQVTLSCSPISGHRSVSWYQQTPGQGLQFLFEYFSETQRNKGNFPGRFSGRQFSNSRSEMNVSTLELGDSALYLCASRQGLNTEAFFGQGTRLTVV.

A note on this clone: Distinct nucleotide sequences in the sample also encode this CDR3. The chain couples TRBV19 to TRBJ1-5; no firm D call. The CDR3 extends over 15 amino acids. Trimming stripped 3 bases from V and 0 bases from J, with 9 bases between. Looked up from germline, CDR1 is LNHDA and CDR2 is SQIVND (reference sequence). For the CDR3, the DNA is TGTGCCAGTAGTATTGAAGGACTTAGCAATCAGCCCCAGCATTTT. Its protein is CASSIEGLSNQPQHF.

Remarks on this clone: The sample contains more than one DNA sequence encoding this CDR3. V gene TRBV28 combines with J gene TRBJ1-1; TRBD1 matches 7 bases. J gave up 1 base and V 0 bases, and 2 bases lay outside the gene matches. CDR1 and CDR2 from the germline V gene are MDHEN and SYDVKM. There are 15 residues in the CDR3. CDR3 DNA: TGTGCCAGCAGTTTATGGGGGACAGCGAACACTGAAGCTTTCTTT. Protein product: CASSLWGTANTEAFF.

This chain uses TRBV6-5 with TRBJ2-2; unclear D gene. Germline CDR1 MNHEY, CDR2 SVGAGI. Trimming removed 0 bases at V and 0 bases at J, with 2 bases between. The CDR3 length is 14 residues. The CDR3 nucleotides are TGTGCCAGCAGTTACTCCCCGAACACCGGGGAGCTGTTTTTT. Encoded protein: CASSYSPNTGELFF.

As concerns this clone: The sample carries other DNA sequences with the same CDR3. The chain couples TRBV6-5 to TRBJ2-1, with TRBD1 matching 7 bases. Germline values: CDR1 MNHEY, CDR2 SVGAGI. There are 12 residues in the CDR3. Trimming took 6 bases from V and 6 from J; bases not matched to a gene: 2. The CDR3 is CASSRQGNEQFF. The CDR3 nucleotides read TGTGCCAGCAGCAGACAGGGCAATGAGCAGTTCTTC.

This chain connects TRBV6-1 to TRBJ1-2; a possible D gene is TRBD1 (6 bases). This CDR3 region has 15 residues. The V end lost 5 bases, the J end lost 0 bases, and 13 bases lay between the germline ends. CDR1 is MNHNS and CDR2 is SASEGT in the germline V gene. CDR3 amino acids: CASSFRDTANYGYTF. The CDR3 DNA reads as TGTGCCAGCAGTTTCCGGGACACTGCTAACTATGGCTACACCTTC.

The V call is TRBV28, the J call TRBJ1-5, with D maybe TRBD1 (5 bases). The CDR3 extends over 12 amino acids. Trimming stripped 8 bases from V and 4 bases from J, with 9 bases between. In germline, CDR1 is MDHEN, CDR2 SYDVKM. The CDR3 is CASWGWNQPQHF. The CDR3 DNA follows: TGTGCCAGCTGGGGGTGGAATCAGCCCCAGCATTTT. Looking up the rest from reference TRBV28 and TRBJ1-5 gives the full variable domain: DVKVTQSSRYLVKRTGEKVFLECVQDMDHENMFWYRQDPGLGLRLIYFSYDVKMKEKGDIPEGYSVSREKKERFSLILESASTNQTSMYLCASWGWNQPQHFGDGTRLSIL.

The gene calls are TRBV2 and TRBJ1-1, with D hard to call. The CDR3 is 14 amino acids. The germline gives CDR1 SNHLY, CDR2 FYNNEI. The V end lost 6 bases, the J end lost 0 bases, and 11 bases lay between the germline ends. CDR3 nucleotides: TGTGCCAGCAGGGGAGGCAGCCTGAACACTGAAGCTTTCTTT. Encoded protein: CASRGGSLNTEAFF.

This clone came up once. V usage is TRBV7-9 and J usage is TRBJ2-7; D perhaps matches TRBD2 (5 bases). CDR1 SEHNR and CDR2 FQNEAQ come from the germline V gene (reference sequence). V lost 5 bases, J lost 5 bases, and 19 bases lay in between. The CDR3 extends over 15 amino acids. Here the CDR3 DNA reads TGTGCCAGCAGCCATAGTCGAGGGAGAAGCCACGAGCAGTACTTC. As protein: CASSHSRGRSHEQYF. The whole variable domain, remainder taken from reference TRBV7-9 and TRBJ2-7, is DTGVSQNPRHKITKRGQNVTFRCDPISEHNRLYWYRQTLGQGPEFLTYFQNEAQLEKSRLLSDRFSAERPKGSFSTLEIQRTEQGDSAMYLCASSHSRGRSHEQYFGPGTRLTVT.

This clone came up a few times. The rearrangement joins TRBV2 to TRBJ2-1; 8 nucleotides agree with TRBD2. Looked up from germline, CDR1 is SNHLY and CDR2 is FYNNEI. V shed 8 bases and J 8 bases; nucleotides not matched to a gene: 11. The CDR3 sequence is 14 residues long. The CDR3 DNA reads as TGTGCCAGCCACCGGACTAGCTCTCAAGATGAGCAGTTCTTC. Translating gives CASHRTSSQDEQFF.

The chain couples TRBV5-1 to TRBJ2-5; weak D call: TRBD2 (6 bases). Trimming pared 0 bases from V and 5 bases from J, leaving 14 bases between. Looked up from germline, CDR1 is SGHRS and CDR2 is YFSETQ. The CDR3 extends over 15 amino acids. CDR3 nucleotides: TGCGCCAGCAGCTTGGTTCGCGGGGTGGGGGAGACCCAGTACTTC. Its translation: CASSLVRGVGETQYF.

A note on this clone: Other DNA variants within this sample encode the same CDR3. The chain carries TRBV15 and TRBJ1-4; D not certain. Germline V CDR1 and CDR2: LNHNV, YYDKDF (reference sequence). Trimming shortened V by 0 bases and J by 2 bases, and 4 bases separated the two germline ends. CDR3 length: 14 residues. CDR3 amino acids: CATSRDSTNEKLFF. CDR3 in DNA: TGTGCCACCAGCAGAGATTCTACTAATGAAAAACTGTTTTTT.

V usage is TRBV23-1 and J usage is TRBJ2-7, with D perhaps assigned TRBD1 or TRBD2 (5 bases each). TRBV23-1 carries the ORF label, with uncertain function. The V gene lost 4 bases and the J gene lost 11 bases, with 9 bases spanning the gap. The CDR3 covers 10 residues. This chain's CDR3 is CASSPRDEYF. As DNA, the CDR3 is TGCGCCAGCAGTCCTCGGGACGAGTACTTC.

A note on this clone: The sample carries other DNA sequences with the same CDR3. The chain uses TRBV19 and TRBJ2-7; the match to TRBD1 covers 7 bases. Germline V CDR1 and CDR2: LNHDA, SQIVND (reference sequence). Unmatched junction bases numbered 7, after V lost 8 bases and J lost 3 bases. CDR3 length: 13 residues. This CDR3 reads CASSIRDSYEQYF. CDR3 in DNA: TGTGCCAGTTCTATCCGGGACAGCTACGAGCAGTACTTC.

This chain links TRBV18 with TRBJ2-7, with TRBD1 matching 7 bases. Germline loops: CDR1 KGHSH, CDR2 LQKENI. V lost 4 bases and J lost 3; bases outside the gene matches: 6. The CDR3 extends over 14 amino acids. The CDR3 loop reads CASSLNRDSYEQYF. The CDR3 coding sequence is TGTGCCAGCTCACTCAACCGGGACAGCTACGAGCAGTACTTC.

The chain joins TRBV7-8 to TRBJ2-1; 7 positions match TRBD2. CDR1 SGHVS and CDR2 FQNEAQ come from the germline V gene. This CDR3 spans 14 amino acids. J was trimmed by 1 base and V by 4 bases; bases with no gene match: 1. CDR3: CASSSGGSYNEQFF. In DNA, the CDR3 is TGTGCCAGCAGCTCCGGGGGGTCCTACAATGAGCAGTTCTTC. The full variable domain, with the rest looked up from reference TRBV7-8 and TRBJ2-1, is GAGVSQSPRYKVAKRGQDVALRCDPISGHVSLFWYQQALGQGPEFLTYFQNEAQLDKSGLPSDRFFAERPEGSVSTLKIQRTQQEDSAVYLCASSSGGSYNEQFFGPGTRLTVL.

The chain has TRBV10-3 and TRBJ2-2; D may be TRBD1 (6 bases). The CDR3 length is 15 residues. V gave up 0 bases and J gave up 2 bases, with 7 bases separating them. CDR1 and CDR2 from the germline V gene are ENHRY and SYGVKD. The DNA of the CDR3 is TGTGCCATCAGTGAGTCGACAGGTAACACCGGGGAGCTGTTTTTT. This sequence encodes CAISESTGNTGELFF.

A single count supports this clone. V gene TRBV9 combines with J gene TRBJ2-7; 7 bases are shared with TRBD1. J was trimmed by 3 bases and V by 5 bases; bases with no gene match: 8. The CDR3 runs 14 residues. Germline CDR1 reads SGDLS; CDR2 reads YYNGEE. Here the CDR3 reads CASSLRTGFYEQYF. CDR3 sequence (DNA): TGTGCCAGCAGTTTGCGGACAGGTTTCTACGAGCAGTACTTC.

A single count supports this clone. The CDR3 DNA reads as TGTGCCAGCAGCCAGCTCGGTACCTCTGGAAACACCATATATTTT. It encodes CASSQLGTSGNTIYF. This chain links TRBV7-9 with TRBJ1-3; the D is unclear. Germline V gives CDR1 SEHNR, CDR2 FQNEAQ (reference sequence). This CDR3 region has 15 residues. Trimming took off 5 bases at V and 0 bases at J, with 11 bases between the two ends.

This chain joins TRBV12-5 and TRBJ1-1; tentative D call: TRBD1 (5 bases). Trimming stripped 0 bases from V and 0 bases from J, with 17 bases between. Germline V gives CDR1 LGHNT, CDR2 FRNRAP. The length of the CDR3 is 18 residues. The CDR3 spells CASGLVLRGRALNTEAFF. The CDR3 bases are TGTGCTAGTGGTTTGGTCTTAAGGGGCCGAGCGCTGAACACTGAAGCTTTCTTT.

The V and J genes are TRBV28 and TRBJ2-5; D gene ambiguous. Germline CDR1 is MDHEN and CDR2 is SYDVKM. Trimming cost V 5 bases and J 0 bases, with 13 bases left between them. This CDR3 has 15 residues. CDR3 DNA: TGTGCCAGCAGTCCGACGAGACGGGACCAAGAGACCCAGTACTTC. Its translation is CASSPTRRDQETQYF.

The chain couples TRBV18 to TRBJ2-7, with TRBD2 matching over 7 bases. From germline, CDR1 is KGHSH and CDR2 LQKENI. V was clipped by 5 bases and J by 3 bases; unmatched bases: 7. This CDR3 has 14 residues. CDR3 loop: CASSAVGEGYEQYF. Written as DNA, the CDR3 is TGTGCCAGCTCAGCCGTAGGGGAGGGCTACGAGCAGTACTTC.

Only one count was recorded for this clone. The genes are TRBV7-2 and TRBJ1-2; TRBD1 is a possible D gene (5 bases). Between the trimmed V and J ends, which lost 0 bases and 6 bases, there was a span of 14 bases. Germline V gene lookup returns CDR1 SGHTA and CDR2 FQGNSA. The CDR3 has 15 residues. CDR3 bases: TGTGCCAGCAGCTTAGCACCACCAGGGTTTGATGGCTACACCTTC. This codes for CASSLAPPGFDGYTF.

The chain uses TRBV28 and TRBJ1-3; possible D gene TRBD1, 5 bases. The V and J ends lost 6 bases and 1 base respectively, with 10 bases between them. CDR1 is MDHEN and CDR2 is SYDVKM in the germline V gene. The CDR3 has 14 residues. In DNA form, the CDR3 reads TGTGCCAGCAGCCCTCGGGGGTCTGGAAACACCATATATTTT. Protein product: CASSPRGSGNTIYF.

The V gene is TRBV11-3, the J gene TRBJ2-1; 10 bases agree with TRBD1. Germline V gene sequence: CDR1 SGHNT, CDR2 YENEEA. The ends lost 1 base at V and 8 bases at J; junction bases unmatched: 5. The CDR3 covers 15 residues. The CDR3 loop reads CASSLAGTGVHEQFF. For the CDR3, the DNA is TGTGCCAGCAGCTTAGCAGGGACAGGGGTTCATGAGCAGTTCTTC. The full variable domain, rest sourced from reference TRBV11-3 and TRBJ2-1, is EAGVVQSPRYKIIEKKQPVAFWCNPISGHNTLYWYLQNLGQGPELLIRYENEEAVDDSQLPKDRFSAERLKGVDSTLKIQPAELGDSAVYLCASSLAGTGVHEQFFGPGTRLTVL.

The chain is built from TRBV10-3 and TRBJ2-1; the D gene is possibly TRBD2 (6 bases). The CDR3 is made up of 15 amino acids. Germline V lookup: CDR1 ENHRY, CDR2 SYGVKD. V was clipped by 3 bases and J by 3 bases, with 12 bases between them. CDR3 nucleotide sequence: TGTGCCATCAGTGATAAGGCTAGCGACTACAATGAGCAGTTCTTC. Translation gives CAISDKASDYNEQFF.